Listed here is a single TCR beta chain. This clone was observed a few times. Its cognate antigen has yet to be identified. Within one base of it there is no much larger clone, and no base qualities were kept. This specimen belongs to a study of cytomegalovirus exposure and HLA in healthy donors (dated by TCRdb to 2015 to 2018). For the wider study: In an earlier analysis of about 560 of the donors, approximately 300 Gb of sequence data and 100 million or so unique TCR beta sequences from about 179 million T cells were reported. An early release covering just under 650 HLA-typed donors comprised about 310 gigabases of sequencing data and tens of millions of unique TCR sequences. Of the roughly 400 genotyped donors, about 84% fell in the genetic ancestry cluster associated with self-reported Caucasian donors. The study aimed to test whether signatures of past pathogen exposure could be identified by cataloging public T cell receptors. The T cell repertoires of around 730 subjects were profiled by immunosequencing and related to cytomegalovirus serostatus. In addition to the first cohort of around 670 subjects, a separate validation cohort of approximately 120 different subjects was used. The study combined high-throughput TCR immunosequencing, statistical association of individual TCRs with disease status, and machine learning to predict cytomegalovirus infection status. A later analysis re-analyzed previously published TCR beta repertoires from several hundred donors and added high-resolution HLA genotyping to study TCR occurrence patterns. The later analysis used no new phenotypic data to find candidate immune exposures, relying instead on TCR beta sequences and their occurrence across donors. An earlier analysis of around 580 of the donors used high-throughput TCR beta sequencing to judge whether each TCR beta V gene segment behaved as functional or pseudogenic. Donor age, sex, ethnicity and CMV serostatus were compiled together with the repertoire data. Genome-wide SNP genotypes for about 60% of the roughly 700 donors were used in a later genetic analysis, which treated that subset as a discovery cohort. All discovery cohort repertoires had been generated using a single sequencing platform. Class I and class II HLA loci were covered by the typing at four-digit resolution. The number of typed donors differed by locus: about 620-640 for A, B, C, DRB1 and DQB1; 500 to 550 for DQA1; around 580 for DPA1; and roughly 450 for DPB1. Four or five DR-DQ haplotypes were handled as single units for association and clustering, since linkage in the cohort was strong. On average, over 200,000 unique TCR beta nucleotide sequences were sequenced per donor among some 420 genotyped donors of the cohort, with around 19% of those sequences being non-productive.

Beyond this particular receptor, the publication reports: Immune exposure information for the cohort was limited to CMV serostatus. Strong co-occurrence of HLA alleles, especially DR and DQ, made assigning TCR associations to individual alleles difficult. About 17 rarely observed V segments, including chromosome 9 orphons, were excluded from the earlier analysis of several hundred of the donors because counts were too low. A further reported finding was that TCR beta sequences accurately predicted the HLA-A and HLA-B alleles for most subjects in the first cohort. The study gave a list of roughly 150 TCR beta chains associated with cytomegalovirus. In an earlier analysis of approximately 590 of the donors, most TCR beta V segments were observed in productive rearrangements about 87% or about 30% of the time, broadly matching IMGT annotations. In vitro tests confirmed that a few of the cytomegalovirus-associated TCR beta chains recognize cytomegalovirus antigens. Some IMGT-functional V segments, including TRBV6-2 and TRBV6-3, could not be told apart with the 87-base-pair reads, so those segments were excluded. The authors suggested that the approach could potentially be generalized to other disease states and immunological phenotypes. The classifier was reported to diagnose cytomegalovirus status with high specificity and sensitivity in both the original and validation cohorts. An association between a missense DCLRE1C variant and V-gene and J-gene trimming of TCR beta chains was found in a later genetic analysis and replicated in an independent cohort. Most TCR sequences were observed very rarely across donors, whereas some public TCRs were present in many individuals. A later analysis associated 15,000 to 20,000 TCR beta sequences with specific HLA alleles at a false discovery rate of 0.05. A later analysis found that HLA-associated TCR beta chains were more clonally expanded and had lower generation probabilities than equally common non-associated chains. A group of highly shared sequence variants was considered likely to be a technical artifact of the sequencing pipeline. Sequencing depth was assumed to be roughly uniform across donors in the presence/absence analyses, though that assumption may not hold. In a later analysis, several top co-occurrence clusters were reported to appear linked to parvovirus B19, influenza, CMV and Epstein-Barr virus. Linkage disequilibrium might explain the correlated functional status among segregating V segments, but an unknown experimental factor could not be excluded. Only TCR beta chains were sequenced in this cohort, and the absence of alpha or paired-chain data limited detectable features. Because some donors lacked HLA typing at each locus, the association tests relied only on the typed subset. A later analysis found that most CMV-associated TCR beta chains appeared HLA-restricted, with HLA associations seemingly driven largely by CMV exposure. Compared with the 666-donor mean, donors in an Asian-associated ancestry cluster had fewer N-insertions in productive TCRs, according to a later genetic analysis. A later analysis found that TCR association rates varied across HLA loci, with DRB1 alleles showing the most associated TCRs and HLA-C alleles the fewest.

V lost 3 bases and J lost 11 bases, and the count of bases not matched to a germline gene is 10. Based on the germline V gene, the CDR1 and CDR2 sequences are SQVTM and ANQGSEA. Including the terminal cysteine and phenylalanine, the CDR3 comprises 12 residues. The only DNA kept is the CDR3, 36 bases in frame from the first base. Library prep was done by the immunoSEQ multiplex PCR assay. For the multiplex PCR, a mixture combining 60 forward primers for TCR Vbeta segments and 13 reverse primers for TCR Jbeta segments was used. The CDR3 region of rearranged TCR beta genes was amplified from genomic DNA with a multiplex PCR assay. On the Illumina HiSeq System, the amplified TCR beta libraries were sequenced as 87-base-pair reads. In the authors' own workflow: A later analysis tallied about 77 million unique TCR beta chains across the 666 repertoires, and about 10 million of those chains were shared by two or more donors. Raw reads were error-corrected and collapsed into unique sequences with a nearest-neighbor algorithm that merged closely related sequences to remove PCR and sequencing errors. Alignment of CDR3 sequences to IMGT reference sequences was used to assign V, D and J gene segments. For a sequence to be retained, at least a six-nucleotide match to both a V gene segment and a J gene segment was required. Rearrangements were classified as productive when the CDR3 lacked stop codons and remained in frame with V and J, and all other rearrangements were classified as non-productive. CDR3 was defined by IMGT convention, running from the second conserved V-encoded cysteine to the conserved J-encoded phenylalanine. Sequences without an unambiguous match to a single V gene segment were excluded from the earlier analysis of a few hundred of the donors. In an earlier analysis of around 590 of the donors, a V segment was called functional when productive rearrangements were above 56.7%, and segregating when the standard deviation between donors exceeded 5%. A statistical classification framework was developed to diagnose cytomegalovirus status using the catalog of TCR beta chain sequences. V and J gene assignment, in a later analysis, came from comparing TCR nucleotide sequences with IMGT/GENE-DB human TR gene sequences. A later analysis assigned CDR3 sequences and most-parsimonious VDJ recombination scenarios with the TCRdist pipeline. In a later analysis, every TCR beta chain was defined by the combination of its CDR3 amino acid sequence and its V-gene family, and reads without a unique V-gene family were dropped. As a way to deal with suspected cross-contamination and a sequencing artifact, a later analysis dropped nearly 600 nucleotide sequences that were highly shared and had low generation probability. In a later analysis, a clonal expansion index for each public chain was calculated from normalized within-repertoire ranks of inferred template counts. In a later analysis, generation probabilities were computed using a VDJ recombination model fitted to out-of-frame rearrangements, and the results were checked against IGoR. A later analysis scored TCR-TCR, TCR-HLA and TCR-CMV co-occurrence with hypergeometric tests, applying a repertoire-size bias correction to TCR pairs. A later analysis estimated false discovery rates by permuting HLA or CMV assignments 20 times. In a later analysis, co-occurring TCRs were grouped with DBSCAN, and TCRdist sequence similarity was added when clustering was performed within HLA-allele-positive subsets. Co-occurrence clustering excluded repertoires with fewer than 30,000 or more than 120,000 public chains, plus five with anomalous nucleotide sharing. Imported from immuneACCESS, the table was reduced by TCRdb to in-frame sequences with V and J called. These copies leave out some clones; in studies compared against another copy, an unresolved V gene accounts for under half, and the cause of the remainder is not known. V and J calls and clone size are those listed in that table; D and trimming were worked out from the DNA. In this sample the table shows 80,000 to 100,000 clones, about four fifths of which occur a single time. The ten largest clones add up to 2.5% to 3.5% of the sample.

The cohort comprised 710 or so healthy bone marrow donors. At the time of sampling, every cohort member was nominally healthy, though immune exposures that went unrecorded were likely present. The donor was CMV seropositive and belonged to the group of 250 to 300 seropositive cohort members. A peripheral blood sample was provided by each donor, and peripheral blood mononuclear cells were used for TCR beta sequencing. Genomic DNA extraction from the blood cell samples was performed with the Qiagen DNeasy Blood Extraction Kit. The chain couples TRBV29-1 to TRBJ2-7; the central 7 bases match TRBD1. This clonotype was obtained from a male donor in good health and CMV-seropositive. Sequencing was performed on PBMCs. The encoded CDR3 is CSVESAYRGEYF. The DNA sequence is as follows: TGCAGCGTTGAGTCCGCTTACAGGGGCGAGTACTTC.